This T cell receptor (beta chain) is from a study of post-analysis software for immune sequencing data. Study-wide context: The cohort encompassed relapsing-remitting, secondary progressive and progressive-relapsing multiple sclerosis disease courses. Whole-study findings and limits: Strong co-clustering by F measure was evident for samples that had been prepared in the same batch. Controls showed significantly higher normalized Chao1 diversity than did multiple sclerosis patients. A handful of TRBV segments, including TRBV5-6, TRBV5-1 and TRBV20-1, were more frequent in patients than controls.

Of note for this clonotype: The antigen is unknown.

Per the germline V gene, CDR1 is SGHVS and CDR2 is FQNEAQ. This CDR3 spans 18 amino acids. The J segment lost 7 bases and the V segment lost 3 bases, leaving 13 bases of the junction unmatched. Incorporated into the TCR beta cDNA libraries were unique molecular identifiers, which served to reduce PCR and sequencing biases. TCRdb passed the PCR reads through MiXCR, listing each CDR3 protein once. The repertoire holds about 820,000 distinct CDR3 sequences, with approximately 53% as singletons. The source of this sequence is a girl aged 5-17 years with multiple sclerosis. The chain combines TRBV7-8 with TRBJ2-1; 12 positions match TRBD2. Sequencing was done on a sample of blood. The CDR3 protein is CASSFVASGRARANEQFF. The CDR3, as DNA: TGTGCCAGCAGCTTCGTGGCTAGCGGGAGGGCCCGGGCGAATGAGCAGTTCTTC.